Listed below are T cell receptor beta chains from one sample, sequenced in a study of identical twins. TCRdb re-called the 5' RACE reads with MiXCR, one entry per CDR3 protein. The sample lists 690,000 or so distinct CDR3 sequences, around 8.6% occurring once. The data were also submitted as part of a second study, on yellow fever vaccine responses in identical twins.

The material sequenced was PBMCs. The receptors stem from a woman younger than 30 in good health. Both conserved end residues are part of each CDR3. D genes are given only for firm matches. Size values are once, few and many counts, or a class for expanded clones, and some rows have none.

V,J,size,D,CDR3,DNA
TRBV20-1,TRBJ1-5,few,.,CSASRGLGQPQHF,TGCAGTGCTAGCCGGGGGCTGGGACAGCCCCAGCATTTT
TRBV6-1,TRBJ2-1,.,.,CASRRGSGTYNEQFF,TGTGCCAGCAGAAGGGGGAGCGGAACCTACAATGAGCAGTTCTTC
TRBV15,TRBJ2-7,.,TRBD1,CATSSRTGEYEQYF,TGTGCCACCAGCAGCAGGACAGGGGAATACGAGCAGTACTTC
TRBV5-5,TRBJ2-3,.,TRBD2,CASSLELAGGPGADTQYF,TGTGCCAGCAGCTTGGAACTAGCGGGAGGGCCCGGGGCAGATACGCAGTATTTT
TRBV7-9,TRBJ2-3,.,TRBD2,CASSKADLAGATDTQYF,TGTGCCAGCAGCAAAGCAGACCTAGCGGGGGCGACAGATACGCAGTATTTT
TRBV20-1,TRBJ2-7,few,TRBD1,CSAREFSGTGGHEQYF,TGCAGTGCTAGAGAGTTCTCCGGGACAGGGGGGCACGAGCAGTACTTC
TRBV27,TRBJ2-7,many,TRBD2,CASSPSGPSSYEQYF,TGTGCCAGCAGTCCTAGCGGGCCTAGCTCCTACGAGCAGTACTTC
TRBV6-2/TRBV6-3,TRBJ2-7,.,.,CATLVGEEEQYF,TGTGCCACCTTAGTTGGGGAGGAGGAGCAGTACTTC
TRBV3-1,TRBJ2-5,.,TRBD1,CASSSPGTGQETQYF,TGTGCCAGCAGCTCACCAGGGACAGGGCAAGAGACCCAGTACTTC
TRBV30,TRBJ2-7,.,TRBD2,CAWSWGGDYEQYF,TGTGCCTGGAGTTGGGGGGGTGACTACGAGCAGTACTTC
TRBV5-5,TRBJ2-7,few,.,CASSLQQVTSYEQYF,TGTGCCAGCAGTTTGCAACAGGTGACCTCCTACGAGCAGTACTTC
TRBV9,TRBJ2-3,.,TRBD2,CASSVGTSGGRTDTQYF,TGTGCCAGCAGCGTAGGGACTAGCGGGGGTCGCACAGATACGCAGTATTTT
TRBV20-1,TRBJ2-1,few,.,CSARGQTAYNEQFF,TGCAGTGCTAGGGGGCAGACTGCCTACAATGAGCAGTTCTTC
TRBV7-3,TRBJ2-1,many,TRBD2,CASSLRGGGFNEQFF,TGTGCCAGCAGCTTAAGGGGCGGGGGTTTCAATGAGCAGTTCTTC
TRBV28,TRBJ2-1,few,.,CASEGSGYNEQFF,TGTGCCAGTGAGGGCAGCGGATACAATGAGCAGTTCTTC
TRBV24-1,TRBJ1-2,.,.,CATSERTGANYGYTF,TGTGCCACCAGTGAACGGACGGGCGCTAACTATGGCTACACCTTC
TRBV29-1,TRBJ2-3,few,.,CSGGVGSGTDTQYF,TGCAGCGGGGGGGTTGGTAGCGGCACAGATACGCAGTATTTT